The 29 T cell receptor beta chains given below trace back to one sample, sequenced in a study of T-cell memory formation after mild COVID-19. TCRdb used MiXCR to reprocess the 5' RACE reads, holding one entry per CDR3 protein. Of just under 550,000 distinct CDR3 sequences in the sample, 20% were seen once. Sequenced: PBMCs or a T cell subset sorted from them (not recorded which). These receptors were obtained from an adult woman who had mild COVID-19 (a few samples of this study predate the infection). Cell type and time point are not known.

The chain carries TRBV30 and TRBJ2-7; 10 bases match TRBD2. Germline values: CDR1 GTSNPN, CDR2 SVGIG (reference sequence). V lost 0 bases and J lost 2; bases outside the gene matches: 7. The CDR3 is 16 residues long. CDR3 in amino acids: CAWSVPRTSGPYEQYF. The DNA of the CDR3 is TGTGCCTGGAGTGTACCGAGGACTAGCGGTCCCTACGAGCAGTACTTC. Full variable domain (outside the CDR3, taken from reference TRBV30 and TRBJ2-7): SQTIHQWPATLVQPVGSPLSLECTVEGTSNPNLYWYRQAAGRGLQLLFYSVGIGQISSEVPQNLSASRPQDRQFILSSKKLLLSDSGFYLCAWSVPRTSGPYEQYFGPGTRLTVT.

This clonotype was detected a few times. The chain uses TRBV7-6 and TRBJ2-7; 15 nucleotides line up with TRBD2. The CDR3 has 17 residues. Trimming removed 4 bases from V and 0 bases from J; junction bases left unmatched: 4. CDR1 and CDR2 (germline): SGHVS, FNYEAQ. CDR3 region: CASSSGTSGRYSYEQYF. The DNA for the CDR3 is TGTGCCAGCAGCTCCGGGACTAGCGGGAGGTACTCCTACGAGCAGTACTTC. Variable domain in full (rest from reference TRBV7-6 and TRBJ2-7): GAGVSQSPRYKVTKRGQDVALRCDPISGHVSLYWYRQALGQGPEFLTYFNYEAQQDKSGLPNDRFSAERPEGSISTLTIQRTEQRDSAMYRCASSSGTSGRYSYEQYFGPGTRLTVT.

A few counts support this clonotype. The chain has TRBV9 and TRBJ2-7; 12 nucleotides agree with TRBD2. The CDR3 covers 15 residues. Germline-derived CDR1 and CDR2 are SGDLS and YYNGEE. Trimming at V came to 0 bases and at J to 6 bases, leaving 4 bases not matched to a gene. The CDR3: CASSVGLAGDLEQYF. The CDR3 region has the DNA TGTGCCAGCAGCGTAGGACTAGCGGGAGACCTCGAGCAGTACTTC.

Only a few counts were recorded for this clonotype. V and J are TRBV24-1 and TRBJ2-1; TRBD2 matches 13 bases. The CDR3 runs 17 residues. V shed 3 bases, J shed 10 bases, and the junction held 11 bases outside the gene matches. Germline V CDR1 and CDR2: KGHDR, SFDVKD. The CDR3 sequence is CATSDPGTSGEGGEQFF. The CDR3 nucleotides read TGTGCCACCAGTGATCCCGGGACTAGCGGGGAGGGGGGAGAGCAGTTCTTC.

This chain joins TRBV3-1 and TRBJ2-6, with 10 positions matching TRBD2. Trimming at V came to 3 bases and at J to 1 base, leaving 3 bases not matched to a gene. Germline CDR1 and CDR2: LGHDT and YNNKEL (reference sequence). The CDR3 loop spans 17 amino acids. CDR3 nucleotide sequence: TGTGCCAGCAGCCAGAGCGGGAGGGCTTCTGGGGCCAACGTCCTGACTTTC. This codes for CASSQSGRASGANVLTF.

CDR3 sequence reads: CASSQGVYPSTDTQYF. In DNA form, the CDR3 reads TGCGCCAGCAGCCAAGGCGTCTACCCGAGCACAGATACGCAGTATTTT. The chain employs TRBV4-1 and TRBJ2-3; no definite D call. CDR3 length: 16 amino acids. V was clipped by 1 base and J by 0 bases, with 11 bases between them. The germline gives CDR1 MGHRA, CDR2 YSYEKL.

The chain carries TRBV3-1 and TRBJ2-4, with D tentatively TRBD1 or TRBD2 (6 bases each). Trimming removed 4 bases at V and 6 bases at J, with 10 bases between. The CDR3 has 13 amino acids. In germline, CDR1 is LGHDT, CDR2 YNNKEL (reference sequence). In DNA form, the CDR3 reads TGTGCCAGCAGCCTCGGGGGCGTAAACATTCAGTACTTC. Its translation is CASSLGGVNIQYF. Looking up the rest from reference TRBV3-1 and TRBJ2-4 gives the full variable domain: DTAVSQTPKYLVTQMGNDKSIKCEQNLGHDTMYWYKQDSKKFLKIMFSYNNKELIINETVPNRFSPKSPDKAHLNLHINSLELGDSAVYFCASSLGGVNIQYFGAGTRLSVL.

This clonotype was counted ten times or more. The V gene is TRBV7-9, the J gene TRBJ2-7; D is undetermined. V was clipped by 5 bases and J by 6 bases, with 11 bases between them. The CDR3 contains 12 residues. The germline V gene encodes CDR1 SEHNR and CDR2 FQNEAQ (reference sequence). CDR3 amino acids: CASSPRFVEQYF. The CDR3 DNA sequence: TGTGCCAGCAGCCCTAGATTCGTCGAGCAGTACTTC.

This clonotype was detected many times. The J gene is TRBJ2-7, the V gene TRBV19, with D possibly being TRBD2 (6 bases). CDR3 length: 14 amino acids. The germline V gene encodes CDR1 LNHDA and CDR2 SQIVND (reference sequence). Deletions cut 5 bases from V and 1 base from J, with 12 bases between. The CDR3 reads CASSRPGTSYEQYF. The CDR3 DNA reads TGTGCCAGTAGTCGACCCGGGACTTCCTACGAGCAGTACTTC.

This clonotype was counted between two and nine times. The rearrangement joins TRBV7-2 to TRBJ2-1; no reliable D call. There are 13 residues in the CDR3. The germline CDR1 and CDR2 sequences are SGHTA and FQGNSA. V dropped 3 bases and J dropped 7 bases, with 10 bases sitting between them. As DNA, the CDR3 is TGTGCCAGCAGCTTCGGATTGTTTAATGAGCAGTTCTTC. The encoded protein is CASSFGLFNEQFF.

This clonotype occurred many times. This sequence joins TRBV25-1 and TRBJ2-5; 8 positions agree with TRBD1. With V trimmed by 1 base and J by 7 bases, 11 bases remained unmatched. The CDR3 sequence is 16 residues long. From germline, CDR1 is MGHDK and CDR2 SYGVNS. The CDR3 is CASSESRQGPEWTQYF. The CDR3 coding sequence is TGTGCCAGCAGTGAATCGAGACAGGGGCCAGAGTGGACCCAGTACTTC. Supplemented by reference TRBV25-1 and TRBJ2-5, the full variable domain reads EADIYQTPRYLVIGTGKKITLECSQTMGHDKMYWYQQDPGMELHLIHYSYGVNSTEKGDLSSESTVSRIRTEHFPLTLESARPSHTSQYLCASSESRQGPEWTQYFGPGTRLLVL.

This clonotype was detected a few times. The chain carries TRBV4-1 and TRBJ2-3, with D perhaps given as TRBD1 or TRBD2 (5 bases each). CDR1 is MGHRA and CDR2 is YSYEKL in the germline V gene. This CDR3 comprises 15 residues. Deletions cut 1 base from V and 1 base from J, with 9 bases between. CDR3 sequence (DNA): TGCGCCAGCAGCCAAGTCGGGGCGGGCACAGATACGCAGTATTTT. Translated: CASSQVGAGTDTQYF.

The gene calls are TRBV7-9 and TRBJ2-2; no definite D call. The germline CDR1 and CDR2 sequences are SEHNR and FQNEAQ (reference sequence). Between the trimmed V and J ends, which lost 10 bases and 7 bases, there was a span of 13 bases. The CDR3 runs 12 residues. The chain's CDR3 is CATSKEVGELFF. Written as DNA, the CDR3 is TGTGCCACCTCCAAAGAGGTCGGGGAGCTGTTTTTT.

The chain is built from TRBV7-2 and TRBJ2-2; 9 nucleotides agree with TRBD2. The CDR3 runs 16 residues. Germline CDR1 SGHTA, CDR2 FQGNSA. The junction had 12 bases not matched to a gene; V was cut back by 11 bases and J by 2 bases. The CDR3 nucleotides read TGTGCCTGTGGAAAGGCGGGAGGGGGTAACACCGGGGAGCTGTTTTTT. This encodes CACGKAGGGNTGELFF.

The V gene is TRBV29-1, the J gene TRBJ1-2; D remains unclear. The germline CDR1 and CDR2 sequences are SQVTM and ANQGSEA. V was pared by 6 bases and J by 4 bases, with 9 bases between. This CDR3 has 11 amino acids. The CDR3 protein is CSVWAVYGYTF. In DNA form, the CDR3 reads TGCAGCGTCTGGGCCGTCTATGGCTACACCTTC.

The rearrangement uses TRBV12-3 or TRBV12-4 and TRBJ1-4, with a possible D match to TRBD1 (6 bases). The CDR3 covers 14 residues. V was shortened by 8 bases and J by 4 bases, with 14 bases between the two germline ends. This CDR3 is CASSNRGNNEKLFF. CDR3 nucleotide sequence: TGTGCCAGCTCCAATAGGGGGAATAATGAAAAACTGTTTTTT.

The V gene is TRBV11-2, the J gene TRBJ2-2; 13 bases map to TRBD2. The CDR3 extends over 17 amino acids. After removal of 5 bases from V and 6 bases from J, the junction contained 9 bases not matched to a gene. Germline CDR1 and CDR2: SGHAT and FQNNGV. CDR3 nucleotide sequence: TGTGCCAGCAGCCTCGGGACTAGCGGGGCAAGATCCGGGGAGCTGTTTTTT. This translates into CASSLGTSGARSGELFF.

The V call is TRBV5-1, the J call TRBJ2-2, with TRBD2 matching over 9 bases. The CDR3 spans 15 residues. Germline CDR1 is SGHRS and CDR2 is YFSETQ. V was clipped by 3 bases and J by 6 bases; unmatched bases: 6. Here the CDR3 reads CASSSGTSIPGELFF. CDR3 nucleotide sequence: TGCGCCAGCAGCTCCGGGACTAGCATCCCCGGGGAGCTGTTTTTT. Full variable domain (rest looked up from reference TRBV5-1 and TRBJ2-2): KAGVTQTPRYLIKTRGQQVTLSCSPISGHRSVSWYQQTPGQGLQFLFEYFSETQRNKGNFPGRFSGRQFSNSRSEMNVSTLELGDSALYLCASSSGTSIPGELFFGEGSRLTVL.

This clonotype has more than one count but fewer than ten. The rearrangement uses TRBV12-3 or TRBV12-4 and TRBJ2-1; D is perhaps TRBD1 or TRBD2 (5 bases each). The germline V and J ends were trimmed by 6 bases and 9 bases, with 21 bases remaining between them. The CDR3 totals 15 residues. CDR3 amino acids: CASRRGETVDGEQFF. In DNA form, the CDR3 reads TGTGCCAGCAGACGGGGTGAGACAGTGGATGGTGAGCAGTTCTTC.

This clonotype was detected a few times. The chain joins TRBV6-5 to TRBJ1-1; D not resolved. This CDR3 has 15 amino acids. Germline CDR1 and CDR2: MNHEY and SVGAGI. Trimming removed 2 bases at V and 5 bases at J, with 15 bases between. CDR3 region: CASSYRGGLGTEAFF. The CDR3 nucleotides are TGTGCCAGCAGTTACCGAGGAGGGCTGGGGACTGAAGCTTTCTTT.

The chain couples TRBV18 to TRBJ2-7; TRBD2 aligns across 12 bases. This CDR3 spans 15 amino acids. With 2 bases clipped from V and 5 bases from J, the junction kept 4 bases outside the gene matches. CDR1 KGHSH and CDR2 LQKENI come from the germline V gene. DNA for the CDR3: TGTGCCAGCTCACCAGGACTAGCGGGATCGGACGAGCAGTACTTC. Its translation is CASSPGLAGSDEQYF.

The CDR3 sequence is CASSYAGTTQYF. CDR3 nucleotide sequence: TGTGCCAGCAGTTATGCAGGGACGACCCAGTACTTC. The V call is TRBV12-3 or TRBV12-4, the J call TRBJ2-5, with D perhaps assigned TRBD1 or TRBD2 (5 bases each). The CDR3 sequence is 12 residues long. The V end lost 4 bases, the J end lost 7 bases, and 10 bases lay between the germline ends.

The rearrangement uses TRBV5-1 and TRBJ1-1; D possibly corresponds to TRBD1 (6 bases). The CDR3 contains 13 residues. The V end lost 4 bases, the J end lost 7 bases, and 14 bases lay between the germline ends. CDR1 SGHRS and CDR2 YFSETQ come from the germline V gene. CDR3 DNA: TGCGCCAGCAGCCATAGCGGGGGGCTTGAAGCTTTCTTT. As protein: CASSHSGGLEAFF.

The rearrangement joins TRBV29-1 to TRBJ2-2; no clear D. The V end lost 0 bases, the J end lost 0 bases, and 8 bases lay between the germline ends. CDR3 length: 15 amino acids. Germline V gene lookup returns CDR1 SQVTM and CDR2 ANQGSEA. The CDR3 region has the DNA TGCAGCGTTGAAGATCCGCAGACGAACACCGGGGAGCTGTTTTTT. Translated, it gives CSVEDPQTNTGELFF.

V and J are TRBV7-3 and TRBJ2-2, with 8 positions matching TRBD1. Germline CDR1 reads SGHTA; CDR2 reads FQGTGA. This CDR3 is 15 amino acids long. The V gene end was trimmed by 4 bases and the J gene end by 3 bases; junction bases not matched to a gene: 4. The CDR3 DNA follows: TGTGCCAGCAGCTCTTACAGGGGGTACACCGGGGAGCTGTTTTTT. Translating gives CASSSYRGYTGELFF.

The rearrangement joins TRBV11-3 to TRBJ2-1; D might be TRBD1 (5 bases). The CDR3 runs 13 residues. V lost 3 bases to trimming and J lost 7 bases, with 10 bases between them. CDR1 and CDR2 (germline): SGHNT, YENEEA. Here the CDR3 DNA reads TGTGCCAGCAGCTTCAGACAGAGGAATGAGCAGTTCTTC. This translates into CASSFRQRNEQFF.

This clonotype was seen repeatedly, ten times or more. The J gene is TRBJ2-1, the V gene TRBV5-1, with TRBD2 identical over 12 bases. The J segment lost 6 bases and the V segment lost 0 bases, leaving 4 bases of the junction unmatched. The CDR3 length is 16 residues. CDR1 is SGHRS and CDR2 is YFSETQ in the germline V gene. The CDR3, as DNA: TGCGCCAGCAGCTTGGAACTAGCGGGAGGTTCCAATGAGCAGTTCTTC. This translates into CASSLELAGGSNEQFF. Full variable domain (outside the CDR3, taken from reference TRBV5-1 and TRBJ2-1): KAGVTQTPRYLIKTRGQQVTLSCSPISGHRSVSWYQQTPGQGLQFLFEYFSETQRNKGNFPGRFSGRQFSNSRSEMNVSTLELGDSALYLCASSLELAGGSNEQFFGPGTRLTVL.

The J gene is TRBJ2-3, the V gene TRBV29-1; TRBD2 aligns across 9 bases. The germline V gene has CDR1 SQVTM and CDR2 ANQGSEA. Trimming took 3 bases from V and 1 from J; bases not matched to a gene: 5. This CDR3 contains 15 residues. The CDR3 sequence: CSVDSSGAGTDTQYF. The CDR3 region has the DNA TGCAGCGTTGATTCTAGCGGGGCCGGCACAGATACGCAGTATTTT.

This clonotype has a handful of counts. In DNA form, the CDR3 reads TGTGCCAGCAGCCTTCGCATGACTGGGGCCAACGTCCTGACTTTC. Its translation is CASSLRMTGANVLTF. The rearrangement joins TRBV3-1 to TRBJ2-6; the D is unclear. This CDR3 comprises 15 residues. The V gene's germline CDR1 is LGHDT and CDR2 YNNKEL (reference sequence). V was pared by 4 bases and J by 2 bases, with 9 bases between.